This T cell receptor (beta chain) comes out of a study of post-analysis software for immune sequencing data. Looking at the study overall: Clinical courses comprised relapsing-remitting, secondary progressive and progressive-relapsing multiple sclerosis. Points from the study as a whole: Normalized Chao1 diversity was significantly lower in multiple sclerosis patients than in controls. The five TRBV segments detected at higher frequency in patients than in controls included TRBV5-6, TRBV5-1 and TRBV20-1.

Points on this clonotype: Its specificity is not known.

V dropped 6 bases and J dropped 5 bases, with 12 bases sitting between them. Germline CDR1 MNHEY, CDR2 SVGAGI. The CDR3 spans 13 residues. Included in the TCR beta cDNA libraries were unique molecular identifiers. TCRdb independently ran MiXCR on the PCR reads; one entry per CDR3 protein. The sample holds 450,000 to 650,000 distinct CDR3 sequences, roughly 40% seen once. The TCR sequence derives from a girl between 5 and 17 years old with multiple sclerosis. Sequenced material: blood. The chain is built from TRBV6-5 and TRBJ2-3, with D unresolved. The CDR3 protein is CASRPHAIDTQYF. The CDR3 coding sequence is TGTGCCAGCAGGCCGCACGCCATAGATACGCAGTATTTT.